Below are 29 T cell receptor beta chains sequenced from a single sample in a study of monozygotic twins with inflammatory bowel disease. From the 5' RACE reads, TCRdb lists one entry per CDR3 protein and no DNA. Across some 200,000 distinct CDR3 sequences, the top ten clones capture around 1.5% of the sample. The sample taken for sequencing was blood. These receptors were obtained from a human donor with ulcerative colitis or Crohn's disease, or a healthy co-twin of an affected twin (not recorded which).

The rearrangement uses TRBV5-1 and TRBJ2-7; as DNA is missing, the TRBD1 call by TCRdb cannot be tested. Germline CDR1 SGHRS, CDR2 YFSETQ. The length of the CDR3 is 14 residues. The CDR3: CASSPDRAPYEQYF.

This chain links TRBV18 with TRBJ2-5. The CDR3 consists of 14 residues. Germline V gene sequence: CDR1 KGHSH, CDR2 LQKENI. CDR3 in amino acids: CASSPIVDGETQYF. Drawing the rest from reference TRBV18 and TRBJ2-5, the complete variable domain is NAGVMQNPRHLVRRRGQEARLRCSPMKGHSHVYWYRQLPEEGLKFMVYLQKENIIDESGMPKERFSAEFPKEGPSILRIQQVVRGDSAAYFCASSPIVDGETQYFGPGTRLLVL.

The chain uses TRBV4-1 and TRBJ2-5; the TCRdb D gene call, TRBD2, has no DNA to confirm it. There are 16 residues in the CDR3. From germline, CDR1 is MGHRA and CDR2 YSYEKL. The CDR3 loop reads CASSLNAGTSEETQYF.

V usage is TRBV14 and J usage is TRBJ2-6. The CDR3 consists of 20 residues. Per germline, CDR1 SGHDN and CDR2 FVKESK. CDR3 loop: CASSQERSGEAFSGANVLTF.

CDR3 region: CASRPRDRGSVNEQFF. V is TRBV27 and J is TRBJ2-1; TCRdb selects TRBD1, and the lack of DNA leaves this call unchecked. CDR1 is MNHEY and CDR2 is SMNVEV in the germline V gene (reference sequence). The CDR3 runs 16 residues.

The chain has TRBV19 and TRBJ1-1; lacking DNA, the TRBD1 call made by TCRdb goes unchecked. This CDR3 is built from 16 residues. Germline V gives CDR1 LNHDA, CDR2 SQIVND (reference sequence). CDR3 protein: CASGDVVRGKNTEAFF.

This chain's CDR3 is CASSLARATDTEAFF. The chain combines TRBV5-1 with TRBJ1-1. Germline V lookup: CDR1 SGHRS, CDR2 YFSETQ. This CDR3 is built from 15 residues.

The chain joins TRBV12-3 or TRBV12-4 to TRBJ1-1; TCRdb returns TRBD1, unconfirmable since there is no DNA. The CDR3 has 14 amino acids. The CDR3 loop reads CASTSRGRGTEAFF.

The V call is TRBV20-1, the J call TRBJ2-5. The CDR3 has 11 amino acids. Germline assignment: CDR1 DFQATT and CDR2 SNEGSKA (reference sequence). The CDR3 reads CSARRQETQYF.

CDR3: CASSPALAGGDEQYF. The chain recombines TRBV18 with TRBJ2-7; TCRdb's D call of TRBD2 is untestable without DNA. The CDR3 covers 15 residues. CDR1 and CDR2 (germline): KGHSH, LQKENI.

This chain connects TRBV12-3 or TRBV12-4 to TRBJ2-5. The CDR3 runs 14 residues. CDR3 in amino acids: CASSYAAYQETQYF.

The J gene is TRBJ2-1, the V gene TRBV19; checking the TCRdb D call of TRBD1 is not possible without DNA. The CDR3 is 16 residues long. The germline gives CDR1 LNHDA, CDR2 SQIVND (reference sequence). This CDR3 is CASSTSAGGSYNEQFF.

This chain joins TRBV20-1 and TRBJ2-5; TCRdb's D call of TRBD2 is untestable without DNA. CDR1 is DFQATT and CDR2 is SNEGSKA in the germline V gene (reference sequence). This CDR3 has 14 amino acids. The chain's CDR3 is CSARTPTSQETQYF.

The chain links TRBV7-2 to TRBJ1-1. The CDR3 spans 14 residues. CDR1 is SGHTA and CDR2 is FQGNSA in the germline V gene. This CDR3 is CASTPRRAVTEAFF.

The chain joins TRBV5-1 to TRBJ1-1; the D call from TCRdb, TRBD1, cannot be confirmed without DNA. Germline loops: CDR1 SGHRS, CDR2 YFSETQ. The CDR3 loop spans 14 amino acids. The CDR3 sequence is CASSPSFGGAEAFF.

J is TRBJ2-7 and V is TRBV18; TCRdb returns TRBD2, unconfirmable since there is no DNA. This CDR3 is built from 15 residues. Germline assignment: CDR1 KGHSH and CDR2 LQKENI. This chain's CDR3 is CASSSRDYKGYEQYF.

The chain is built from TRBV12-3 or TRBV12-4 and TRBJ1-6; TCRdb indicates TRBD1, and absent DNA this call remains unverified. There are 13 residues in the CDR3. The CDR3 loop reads CASTRDQNSPLHF.

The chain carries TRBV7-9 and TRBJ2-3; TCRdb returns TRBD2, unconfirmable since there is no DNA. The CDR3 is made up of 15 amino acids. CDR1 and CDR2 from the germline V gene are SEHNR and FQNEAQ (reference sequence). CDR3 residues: CASRVLAGASDTQYF.

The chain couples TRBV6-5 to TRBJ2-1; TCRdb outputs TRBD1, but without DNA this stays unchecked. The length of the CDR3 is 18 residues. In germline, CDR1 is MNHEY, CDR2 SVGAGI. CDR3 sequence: CASSYFTRTGTGGNEQFF.

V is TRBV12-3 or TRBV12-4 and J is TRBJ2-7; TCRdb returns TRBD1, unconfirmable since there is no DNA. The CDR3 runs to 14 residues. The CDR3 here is CASSFRDRYYEQYF.

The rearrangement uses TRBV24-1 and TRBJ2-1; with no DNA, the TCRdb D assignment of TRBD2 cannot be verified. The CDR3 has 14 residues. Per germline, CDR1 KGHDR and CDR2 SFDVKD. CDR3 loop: CATSDAGSYNEQFF.

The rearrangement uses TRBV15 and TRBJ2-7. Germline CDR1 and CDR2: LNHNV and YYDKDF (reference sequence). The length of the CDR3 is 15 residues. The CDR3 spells CATSRGTESSYEQYF.

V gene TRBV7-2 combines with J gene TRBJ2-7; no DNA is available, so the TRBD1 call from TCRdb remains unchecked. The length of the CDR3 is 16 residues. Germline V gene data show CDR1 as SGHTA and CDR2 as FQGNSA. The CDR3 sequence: CASSLAPGTVGDEQYF.

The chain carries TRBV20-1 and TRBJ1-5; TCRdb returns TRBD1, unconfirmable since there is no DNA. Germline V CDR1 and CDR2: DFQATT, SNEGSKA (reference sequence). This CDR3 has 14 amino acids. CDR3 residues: CSARAGGTPQPQHF.

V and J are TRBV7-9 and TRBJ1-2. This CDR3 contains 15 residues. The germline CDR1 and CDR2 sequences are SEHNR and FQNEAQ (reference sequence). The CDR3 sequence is CASSLEGSASYGYTF.

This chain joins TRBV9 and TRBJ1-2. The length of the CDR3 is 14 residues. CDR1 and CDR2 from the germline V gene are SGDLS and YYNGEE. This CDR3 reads CASSAQAQTYGYTF.

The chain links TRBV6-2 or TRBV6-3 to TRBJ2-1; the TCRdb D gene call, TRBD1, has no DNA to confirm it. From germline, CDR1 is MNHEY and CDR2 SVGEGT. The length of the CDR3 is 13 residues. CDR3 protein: CASRRGGAGEQFF.

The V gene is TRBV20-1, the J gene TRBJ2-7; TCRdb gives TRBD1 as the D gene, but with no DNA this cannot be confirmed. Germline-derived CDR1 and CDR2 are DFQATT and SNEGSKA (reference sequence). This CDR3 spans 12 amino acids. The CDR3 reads CSASPRPGQGFF.

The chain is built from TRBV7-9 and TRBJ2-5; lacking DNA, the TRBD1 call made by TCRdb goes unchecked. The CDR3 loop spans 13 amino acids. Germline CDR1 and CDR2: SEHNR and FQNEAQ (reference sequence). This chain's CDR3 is CASSPLRGETQYF.